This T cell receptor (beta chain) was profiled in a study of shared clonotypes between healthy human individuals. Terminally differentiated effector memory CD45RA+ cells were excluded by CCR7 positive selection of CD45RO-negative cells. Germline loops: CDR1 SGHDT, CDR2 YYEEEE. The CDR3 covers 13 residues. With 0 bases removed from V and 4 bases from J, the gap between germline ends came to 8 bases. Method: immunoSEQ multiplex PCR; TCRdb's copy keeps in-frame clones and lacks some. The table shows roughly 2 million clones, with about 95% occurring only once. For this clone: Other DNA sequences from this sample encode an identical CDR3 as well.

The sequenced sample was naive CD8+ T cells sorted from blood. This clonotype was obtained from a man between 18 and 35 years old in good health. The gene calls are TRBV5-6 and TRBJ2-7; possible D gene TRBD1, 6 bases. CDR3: CASSLDQGYEQYF. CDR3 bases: TGTGCCAGCAGCTTGGATCAGGGGTACGAGCAGTACTTC.